The entry that follows covers one T cell receptor beta chain sequence. This specimen belongs to a study of cytomegalovirus exposure and HLA in healthy donors. This CDR3 region has 14 residues. Trimming pared 3 bases from V and 10 bases from J, leaving 16 bases between. Germline loops: CDR1 GTSNPN, CDR2 SVGIG (reference sequence). Vbeta (60) and Jbeta (13) primers were used in the PCR. Assay: immunoSEQ multiplex PCR; the TCRdb copy retains only in-frame clones and omits some. The sample has about 160,000 clones, 70% to 80% seen once; the top ten hold roughly 4.2%. The sample was PBMCs. J is TRBJ1-6 and V is TRBV30, with D unclear. The origin of this receptor is a man between 40 and 49 years old in good health and CMV-seronegative. The CDR3 spells CAWSGGSFVSPLHF. CDR3 coding DNA: TGTGCCTGGAGCGGCGGTAGTTTTGTCTCACCCCTCCACTTT. Full variable domain (missing parts from reference TRBV30 and TRBJ1-6): SQTIHQWPATLVQPVGSPLSLECTVEGTSNPNLYWYRQAAGRGLQLLFYSVGIGQISSEVPQNLSASRPQDRQFILSSKKLLLSDSGFYLCAWSGGSFVSPLHFGNGTRLTVT.